The T cell receptor beta chain under discussion was sequenced for a study of blood T cell repertoires in COVID-19. Study overall: The United States, Italy and Spain supplied acute and convalescent COVID-19 samples. Sample material is recorded as cDNA or gDNA derived from T cells, B-cell-depleted T cells, or PBMCs.

Authors' analysis steps: Estimation of nucleated cell counts relied on the amplification of reference gene primers. TCRdb keeps only in-frame clones here, not all; method: immunoSEQ multiplex PCR. V, J and clone size reflect that table, while D and trimming were determined from the DNA. The sample yields 200,000 to 300,000 clones, roughly 80% seen once. Only one count was recorded for this clone. V lost 4 bases and J lost 3, with 8 bases in between. The CDR3 covers 13 residues. Germline V gene lookup returns CDR1 LGHNA and CDR2 YNFKEQ. The chain employs TRBV4-2 and TRBJ2-3; D gene uncertain. The sequence was obtained from a man between 60 and 75 years old with acute or convalescent COVID-19. The sample was peripheral blood. The CDR3, as DNA: TGTGCCAGCAGCCCGGGTGGGACAGATACGCAGTATTTT. As protein: CASSPGGTDTQYF.